One sample yielded the 27 T cell receptor beta chains listed below, sequenced in a study of blood T cell repertoires in COVID-19. Sequencing used immunoSEQ multiplex PCR; TCRdb keeps in-frame clones, though not all of them. Counted here are about 280,000 clones, approximately 84% occurring once; the ten biggest clones make up around 2.1%. Sequencing used peripheral blood. These receptors originate from a woman aged 25 to 39 who had recovered from COVID-19.

The sample holds one count of this clone. The rearrangement uses TRBV18 and TRBJ2-3; weak D call: TRBD2 (5 bases). The germline CDR1 and CDR2 sequences are KGHSH and LQKENI. Trimming took 3 bases from V and 2 from J, leaving 12 bases between them. The CDR3 contains 15 residues. CDR3 sequence (DNA): TGTGCCAGCTCACCCCCGGAGAGGGACACAGATACGCAGTATTTT. This gives the protein CASSPPERDTDTQYF.

CDR3 nucleotides: TGTGCCAGCAGCTTAGAGGACAGCCGCAATCAGCCCCAGCATTTT. This gives the protein CASSLEDSRNQPQHF. This chain joins TRBV7-2 and TRBJ1-5; weak D call: TRBD1 (6 bases). This CDR3 region has 15 residues. Trimming pared 1 base from V and 2 bases from J, leaving 9 bases between. CDR1 and CDR2 (germline): SGHTA, FQGNSA.

This clone was picked up one time. This chain links TRBV27 with TRBJ2-1, with D unresolved. Germline values: CDR1 MNHEY, CDR2 SMNVEV (reference sequence). V was trimmed by 2 bases and J by 3 bases, leaving 5 bases between them. The CDR3 has 13 amino acids. CDR3 DNA: TGTGCCAGCAGTTTAAAGCTCTACAATGAGCAGTTCTTC. Amino acids: CASSLKLYNEQFF.

This rearrangement joins TRBV10-3 to TRBJ1-2; 8 nucleotides align to TRBD1. Germline V gene sequence: CDR1 ENHRY, CDR2 SYGVKD. The CDR3 length is 13 residues. Trimming cost V 10 bases and J 8 bases; bases outside gene matches: 12. Here the CDR3 reads CASAEVTGEGYTF. The CDR3 DNA is TGTGCCAGCGCGGAGGTGACAGGGGAAGGCTACACCTTC.

The rearrangement links TRBV21-1 to TRBJ1-5; the table's TRBD1 call for D was not verified on the DNA. TRBV21-1 is recorded as a pseudogene. CDR3 length: 16 residues. The CDR3 DNA reads TGTGCCAGCAGCAAAGATGGGCGTCAGGGCATTGAGCCCCAGCATTTT. Protein sequence: CASSKDGRQGIEPQHF.

The chain joins TRBV13 to TRBJ2-7; 13 bases agree with TRBD2. The germline CDR1 and CDR2 sequences are PRHDT and FYEKMQ (reference sequence). The CDR3 is 14 amino acids. V lost 10 bases and J lost 1; bases outside the gene matches: 4. The CDR3 DNA reads TGTGCCATTGGACTAGCGGGAGAATCCTACGAGCAGTACTTC. It codes for CAIGLAGESYEQYF. Drawing the rest from reference TRBV13 and TRBJ2-7, the complete variable domain is AAGVIQSPRHLIKEKRETATLKCYPIPRHDTVYWYQQGPGQDPQFLISFYEKMQSDKGSIPDRFSAQQFSDYHSELNMSSLELGDSALYFCAIGLAGESYEQYFGPGTRLTVT.

The chain couples TRBV28 to TRBJ1-2; 7 bases fit TRBD1. V lost 6 bases to trimming and J lost 4 bases; unmatched junction nucleotides: 8. This CDR3 has 14 residues. Germline V gives CDR1 MDHEN, CDR2 SYDVKM. Here the CDR3 DNA reads TGTGCCAGCAGCCAACCCAGGGGGTTCTATGGCTACACCTTC. It yields the protein CASSQPRGFYGYTF.

The rearrangement uses TRBV5-6 and TRBJ2-7, with TRBD1 matching 8 bases. V lost 0 bases to trimming and J lost 1 base; unmatched junction nucleotides: 3. This CDR3 comprises 15 residues. CDR1 is SGHDT and CDR2 is YYEEEE in the germline V gene. The CDR3, as DNA: TGTGCCAGCAGCTTGGGTGGGACAGGTTCCTACGAGCAGTACTTC. Translation gives CASSLGGTGSYEQYF. Complete variable domain (other parts from reference TRBV5-6 and TRBJ2-7): DAGVTQSPTHLIKTRGQQVTLRCSPKSGHDTVSWYQQALGQGPQFIFQYYEEEERQRGNFPDRFSGHQFPNYSSELNVNALLLGDSALYLCASSLGGTGSYEQYFGPGTRLTVT.

The chain carries TRBV5-1 and TRBJ2-7, with TRBD2 identical over 8 bases. This CDR3 comprises 13 residues. With 4 bases clipped from V and 6 bases from J, the junction kept 6 bases outside the gene matches. Germline CDR1 and CDR2: SGHRS and YFSETQ. This chain's CDR3 is CASSQTSVSEQYF. The CDR3 DNA is TGCGCCAGCAGCCAGACTAGCGTCTCCGAGCAGTACTTC.

The chain links TRBV4-2 to TRBJ2-7; 9 bases fit TRBD1. The CDR3 is made up of 17 amino acids. From germline, CDR1 is LGHNA and CDR2 YNFKEQ. V lost 0 bases and J lost 0; bases outside the gene matches: 6. The CDR3 loop reads CASSQDVTGGLSYEQYF. The CDR3, as DNA: TGTGCCAGCAGCCAAGATGTCACAGGGGGCCTCTCCTACGAGCAGTACTTC.

This clone was counted only a few times. The chain has TRBV9 and TRBJ1-6, with 7 nucleotides matching TRBD1. V lost 4 bases and J lost 9; bases outside the gene matches: 10. The CDR3 totals 15 residues. The germline gives CDR1 SGDLS, CDR2 YYNGEE. CDR3: CASSPWDSVSSPLHF. The CDR3 bases are TGTGCCAGCAGCCCGTGGGACAGTGTCTCTTCACCCCTCCACTTT.

This clone came up a few times. This rearrangement joins TRBV19 to TRBJ2-3; 7 nucleotides align to TRBD2. The CDR3 has 15 amino acids. J gave up 4 bases and V 3 bases, and 7 bases lay outside the gene matches. Per germline, CDR1 LNHDA and CDR2 SQIVND (reference sequence). The CDR3 nucleotides are TGTGCCAGTAGTATTTGGGCGGGAGAGGCAGATACGCAGTATTTT. Amino acids: CASSIWAGEADTQYF.

The CDR3 coding sequence is TGTGCCAGCAGCCCGTTCGGGAGCTCCTATAATTCACCCCTCCACTTT. As protein: CASSPFGSSYNSPLHF. The chain combines TRBV11-2 with TRBJ1-6, with unresolved D. V lost 5 bases and J 0 bases, leaving 11 bases between the germline ends. This CDR3 contains 16 residues. Germline-derived CDR1 and CDR2 are SGHAT and FQNNGV. Combining the CDR3 with reference TRBV11-2 and TRBJ1-6 gives the whole variable domain EAGVAQSPRYKIIEKRQSVAFWCNPISGHATLYWYQQILGQGPKLLIQFQNNGVVDDSQLPKDRFSAERLKGVDSTLKIQPAKLEDSAVYLCASSPFGSSYNSPLHFGNGTRLTVT.

The chain is built from TRBV11-1 and TRBJ2-7, with 7 bases identical to TRBD1. Germline V lookup: CDR1 SGHAT, CDR2 FQDESV (reference sequence). The CDR3 is 15 amino acids. V lost 2 bases, J lost 3 bases, and 7 bases stayed unmatched. As DNA, the CDR3 is TGTGCCAGCAGCTTATTTCAGGGGGTCGGCTACGAGCAGTACTTC. Encoded protein: CASSLFQGVGYEQYF.

This clone has only one observation. The chain uses TRBV5-4 and TRBJ2-5; TRBD1 agrees at 11 bases. The CDR3 consists of 20 residues. The trim removed 4 bases at V and 2 bases at J, leaving 19 bases unmatched. CDR1 and CDR2 from the germline V gene are SGHNT and YYREEE (reference sequence). This chain's CDR3 is CASSHDNGQGASRLQETQYF. DNA of the CDR3: TGTGCCAGCAGCCACGATAATGGACAGGGGGCATCCCGTCTACAAGAGACCCAGTACTTC.

The V gene is TRBV24-1, the J gene TRBJ2-1; 8 bases are a match to TRBD2. Germline CDR1 KGHDR, CDR2 SFDVKD. V shed 4 bases and J 1 base; nucleotides not matched to a gene: 2. CDR3 length: 15 residues. Written as DNA, the CDR3 is TGTGCCACCAGTGACCGGGGGGGATCCTACAATGAGCAGTTCTTC. As protein: CATSDRGGSYNEQFF.

The chain has TRBV28 and TRBJ1-6, with D maybe TRBD1 (6 bases). CDR3 length equals 14 residues. With 5 bases removed from V and 8 bases from J, the gap between germline ends came to 13 bases. Germline assignment: CDR1 MDHEN and CDR2 SYDVKM. The CDR3 spells CASSPTTGYSPLHF. The CDR3 DNA follows: TGTGCCAGCAGTCCAACGACAGGATATTCACCCCTCCACTTT.

V and J are TRBV2 and TRBJ2-6, with 9 bases aligning to TRBD1. Germline V gene data show CDR1 as SNHLY and CDR2 as FYNNEI. The junction had 6 bases not matched to a gene; V was cut back by 3 bases and J by 0 bases. This CDR3 has 18 residues. CDR3 loop: CASSDFGQGFSGANVLTF. CDR3 bases: TGTGCCAGCAGTGATTTCGGACAGGGGTTCTCTGGGGCCAACGTCCTGACTTTC.

This sequence joins TRBV24-1 and TRBJ2-5; D is ambiguous. This CDR3 has 13 residues. V was shortened by 2 bases and J by 2 bases, with 5 bases between the two germline ends. CDR1 and CDR2 (germline): KGHDR, SFDVKD. For the CDR3, the DNA is TGTGCCACCAGTGATTCAGATCAAGAGACCCAGTACTTC. Encoded protein: CATSDSDQETQYF.

CDR3 bases: TGTGCCAGCAGCTTAGTCTTTGCTCCGTCCGGGGGGGCTTCGGAGACCCAGTACTTC. Protein sequence: CASSLVFAPSGGASETQYF. The J gene is TRBJ2-5, the V gene TRBV11-2; 8 bases match TRBD2. The CDR3 has 19 amino acids. CDR1 and CDR2 from the germline V gene are SGHAT and FQNNGV. V was clipped by 1 base and J by 5 bases; unmatched bases: 18. Using reference TRBV11-2 and TRBJ2-5 for the parts outside the CDR3, the full variable domain is EAGVAQSPRYKIIEKRQSVAFWCNPISGHATLYWYQQILGQGPKLLIQFQNNGVVDDSQLPKDRFSAERLKGVDSTLKIQPAKLEDSAVYLCASSLVFAPSGGASETQYFGPGTRLLVL.

This chain joins TRBV11-2 and TRBJ2-2, with a tentative D call TRBD2 (6 bases). This CDR3 is built from 17 residues. Trimming took 0 bases from V and 4 from J, leaving 15 bases between them. Germline V lookup: CDR1 SGHAT, CDR2 FQNNGV. CDR3 loop: CASSLDRYRRGTGELFF. CDR3 nucleotide sequence: TGTGCCAGCAGCTTAGATCGTTACAGGAGGGGCACCGGGGAGCTGTTTTTT.

The rearrangement links TRBV7-9 to TRBJ2-1; 7 bases match TRBD2. The CDR3 is 15 residues long. Germline values: CDR1 SEHNR, CDR2 FQNEAQ (reference sequence). The trim removed 7 bases at V and 4 bases at J, leaving 10 bases unmatched. CDR3 sequence (DNA): TGTGCCAGCACCCAAAGCGGGATCCTATACAATGAGCAGTTCTTC. Translation gives CASTQSGILYNEQFF.

The chain uses TRBV2 and TRBJ2-3, with a tentative D call TRBD1 (6 bases). Trimming removed 6 bases at V and 0 bases at J, with 16 bases between. From germline, CDR1 is SNHLY and CDR2 FYNNEI. The CDR3 covers 16 residues. The CDR3 DNA is TGTGCCAGCAGCGGGGCCGGGACAATTAGCACAGATACGCAGTATTTT. Its translation is CASSGAGTISTDTQYF.

This sequence joins TRBV7-9 and TRBJ1-3, with D tentatively TRBD1 (6 bases). V was pared by 5 bases and J by 6 bases, with 14 bases between. Germline CDR1 and CDR2: SEHNR and FQNEAQ (reference sequence). This CDR3 spans 14 amino acids. CDR3 amino acids: CASSKTGLENTIYF. CDR3 coding DNA: TGTGCCAGCAGCAAGACAGGTCTTGAAAACACCATATATTTT.

The chain uses TRBV24-1 and TRBJ1-2; D possibly corresponds to TRBD1 (6 bases). V was clipped by 4 bases and J by 3 bases, with 17 bases between them. Looked up from germline, CDR1 is KGHDR and CDR2 is SFDVKD. The CDR3 totals 16 residues. The CDR3 sequence: CATSDAYRVNYYGYTF. As DNA, the CDR3 is TGTGCCACCAGTGACGCTTACAGGGTAAATTACTATGGCTACACCTTC.

The chain carries TRBV9 and TRBJ2-3, with D possibly being TRBD2 (6 bases). Trimming removed 4 bases from V and 1 base from J, with 13 bases in between. Germline V CDR1 and CDR2: SGDLS, YYNGEE. There are 15 residues in the CDR3. The CDR3 sequence is CASSPAGTRTDTQYF. The CDR3 DNA reads TGTGCCAGCAGCCCGGCCGGGACTCGCACAGATACGCAGTATTTT. The variable domain in full, with the rest retrieved from reference TRBV9 and TRBJ2-3, is DSGVTQTPKHLITATGQRVTLRCSPRSGDLSVYWYQQSLDQGLQFLIQYYNGEERAKGNILERFSAQQFPDLHSELNLSSLELGDSALYFCASSPAGTRTDTQYFGPGTRLTVL.

The V gene is TRBV9, the J gene TRBJ1-1; no definite D call. The CDR3 has 14 residues. Germline V lookup: CDR1 SGDLS, CDR2 YYNGEE. The V end was cut by 4 bases, the J end by 3 bases, with 13 bases between. The CDR3 sequence is CASSPFRGDTEAFF. In DNA form, the CDR3 reads TGTGCCAGCAGCCCATTCCGGGGAGACACTGAAGCTTTCTTT.